This T cell receptor beta chain was captured in a study of CD4 T cells in relation to SARS-CoV-2 and coronaviruses. Notes on this clone: Its antigen is not known.

This table comes from immunoSEQ multiplex PCR, and its TCRdb copy is limited to in-frame clones, with some not included. This sample has tens of thousands of clones, with around 67% found just once. Whole-study results and caveats: Crossreactive clones expanded significantly less to SARS-CoV-2 than monoreactive clones.

The CDR3 is 12 amino acids. Between the trimmed V and J ends, which lost 8 bases and 7 bases, there was a span of 11 bases. CDR1 and CDR2 (germline): MDHEN, SYDVKM. The unexposed donors gave CD4+ T cells in about 2010-2019, prior to COVID-19. Isolation of CD4+ T cells took place after 10 days in culture. Cells permitting, SARS-CoV-2 S/N and four cold-coronavirus spikes were tested on unexposed-donor CD4+ T cells. This TCR derives from a human donor in good health. V is TRBV28 and J is TRBJ2-2; D gene unclear. The sequencing input was CD4+ T cells from PBMCs, cultured in vitro. CDR3 nucleotide sequence: TGTGCCAGCGGATCCGGCCTCGGGGAGCTGTTTTTT. It translates to CASGSGLGELFF. Full variable domain (outside the CDR3, taken from reference TRBV28 and TRBJ2-2): DVKVTQSSRYLVKRTGEKVFLECVQDMDHENMFWYRQDPGLGLRLIYFSYDVKMKEKGDIPEGYSVSREKKERFSLILESASTNQTSMYLCASGSGLGELFFGEGSRLTVL.